This T cell receptor beta chain was observed in a study of CD8+CD57+ T cells in acquired aplastic anemia. Both TCR beta VDJ combination and CDR3 sequence profiling were carried out. Genomic DNA was the template for this profiling. TCRdb reanalysed the reads using MiXCR and keeps one entry per CDR3 protein. The table includes 150,000 to 200,000 distinct CDR3 sequences, over 60% detected once. This CDR3 has 15 amino acids. The germline V gene encodes CDR1 SGHTA and CDR2 FQGNSA. The ends were cut back, 1 base at V and 2 bases at J, with 11 bases in the middle. This clonotype was found a few times. The specimen was sorted CD4+, CD8+, or CD8+CD57+ T cells (not recorded which) from PBMCs. The receptor's source is a human donor with severe aplastic anemia or a healthy control (not recorded which). The V call is TRBV7-2, the J call TRBJ2-5; D may be TRBD2 (6 bases). CDR3 in amino acids: CASSLVAGRQETQYF. CDR3 coding DNA: TGTGCCAGCAGCTTAGTCGCAGGGAGGCAAGAGACCCAGTACTTC.